The clone carrying this TCR beta chain appeared a single time. Its target is not known. The data were obtained in a study of identifying expanded T cells in peripheral blood. The study, taken as a whole, reports: Across healthy donors, higher total template counts meant significantly greater approximately two-week count variance. Over approximately two and four weeks, about 15 and 18 clones changed, versus around 1.2 between replicates.

Assay: immunoSEQ multiplex PCR; the TCRdb copy retains only in-frame clones and omits some. The profile shows tens of thousands of clones, 70% to 90% of them singletons. No infections or other immune events were documented during collection. Germline lookup yields CDR1 SGHRS and CDR2 YFSETQ. The CDR3 runs 17 residues. V was cut by 0 bases and J by 0 bases, with 13 bases left in between. This TCR derives from a person aged 18 to 70 in good health. The chain employs TRBV5-1 and TRBJ2-1; no definite D call. The specimen was blood. The CDR3 is CASSLDVGRSSYNEQFF. CDR3 bases: TGCGCCAGCAGCTTGGATGTCGGCCGGAGCTCCTACAATGAGCAGTTCTTC.